The 21 T cell receptor beta chains in this list originate from one sample, sequenced in a study of OX40 agonist ivuxolimab in advanced cancers. Repertoires were generated with immunoSEQ multiplex PCR, while TCRdb's copy carries only in-frame clones and drops some. The table lists tens of thousands of clones, about 89% of them singletons. The sample here was CD4+ or CD8+ T cells sorted from blood, taken in a trial of the OX40 agonist ivuxolimab. The origin of the receptors is an adult with an advanced solid tumor such as melanoma, head and neck, liver or kidney cancer.

The J gene is TRBJ1-5, the V gene TRBV6-5, with D possibly TRBD1 on 5 matching bases. Germline assignment: CDR1 MNHEY and CDR2 SVGAGI. The ends were cut back, 1 base at V and 9 bases at J, with 13 bases in the middle. The CDR3 length is 14 residues. CDR3 loop: CASSYLGTSRPQHF. CDR3 DNA: TGTGCCAGCAGTTACTTGGGGACGAGTAGGCCCCAGCATTTT.

This clone was recorded only once. The V and J genes are TRBV18 and TRBJ2-3, with D maybe TRBD1 (6 bases). CDR1 and CDR2 from the germline V gene are KGHSH and LQKENI. The V end was cut by 3 bases, the J end by 0 bases, with 16 bases between. This CDR3 region has 17 residues. CDR3 nucleotides: TGTGCCAGCTCACCTCTTCCTACGACAGGTAGCACAGATACGCAGTATTTT. Protein product: CASSPLPTTGSTDTQYF.

The chain employs TRBV9 and TRBJ1-1, with D unresolved. The germline V and J ends were trimmed by 2 bases and 0 bases, with 5 bases remaining between them. Germline values: CDR1 SGDLS, CDR2 YYNGEE. The CDR3 runs 13 residues. CDR3 nucleotide sequence: TGTGCCAGCAGCGTCGGGATGAACACTGAAGCTTTCTTT. As protein: CASSVGMNTEAFF.

The J gene is TRBJ1-5, the V gene TRBV7-2, with D tentatively TRBD1 (6 bases). Looked up from germline, CDR1 is SGHTA and CDR2 is FQGNSA. The CDR3 consists of 11 residues. V lost 5 bases and J 11 bases, leaving 10 bases between the germline ends. The DNA for the CDR3 is TGTGCCAGCAGCGGAGGGGGAACCCAGCATTTT. It codes for CASSGGGTQHF.

The J gene is TRBJ2-1, the V gene TRBV5-1, with 13 nucleotides matching TRBD2. The CDR3 is made up of 16 amino acids. Germline values: CDR1 SGHRS, CDR2 YFSETQ. Trimming cost V 3 bases and J 5 bases; bases outside gene matches: 5. The CDR3 bases are TGCGCCAGCAGCTCGGGACTAGCGGGACCCAACAATGAGCAGTTCTTC. It is translated as CASSSGLAGPNNEQFF. Together with reference TRBV5-1 and TRBJ2-1, the CDR3 gives the full variable domain: KAGVTQTPRYLIKTRGQQVTLSCSPISGHRSVSWYQQTPGQGLQFLFEYFSETQRNKGNFPGRFSGRQFSNSRSEMNVSTLELGDSALYLCASSSGLAGPNNEQFFGPGTRLTVL.

In its sample, this clone was seen once. The J gene is TRBJ1-1, the V gene TRBV5-1, with D possibly being TRBD1 (6 bases). This CDR3 has 14 amino acids. Trimming removed 5 bases at V and 2 bases at J, with 13 bases between. The V gene's germline CDR1 is SGHRS and CDR2 YFSETQ. This CDR3 is CASRTGDLNTEAFF. The CDR3 bases are TGCGCCAGCAGGACAGGTGATTTAAACACTGAAGCTTTCTTT.

The rearrangement links TRBV5-4 to TRBJ2-5; TRBD1 might be the D (6 bases). The CDR3 is 13 residues long. Germline V gives CDR1 SGHNT, CDR2 YYREEE (reference sequence). Trimming stripped 2 bases from V and 5 bases from J, with 10 bases between. The chain's CDR3 is CASSLQGRETQYF. In DNA, the CDR3 is TGTGCCAGCAGCTTACAGGGTCGGGAGACCCAGTACTTC.

The chain is built from TRBV27 and TRBJ1-1; D is unclear. The V end was cut by 7 bases, the J end by 4 bases, with 16 bases between. CDR3 size: 14 residues. Germline V gives CDR1 MNHEY, CDR2 SMNVEV (reference sequence). The CDR3 DNA reads TGTGCCAGCAAGGAAGGATCGATCGGCACTGAAGCTTTCTTT. It yields the protein CASKEGSIGTEAFF.

The rearrangement joins TRBV11-2 to TRBJ1-6; D is perhaps TRBD1 (5 bases). The CDR3 runs 15 residues. V shed 5 bases and J shed 10 bases, with 18 bases lying between them. The germline gives CDR1 SGHAT, CDR2 FQNNGV. The CDR3 sequence: CASSPAWGGNSPLHF. CDR3 nucleotide sequence: TGTGCCAGCAGCCCCGCCTGGGGGGGGAACTCACCCCTCCACTTT.

The chain couples TRBV20-1 to TRBJ2-7; D remains ambiguous. CDR3 size: 11 residues. The germline V gene encodes CDR1 DFQATT and CDR2 SNEGSKA (reference sequence). The V and J ends lost 6 bases and 9 bases respectively, with 15 bases between them. The CDR3 DNA sequence: TGCAGTGCCTCCTACTTGTCCCGGCAGTACTTC. This gives the protein CSASYLSRQYF.

The rearrangement joins TRBV5-1 to TRBJ1-2; possible D gene TRBD1, 5 bases. Germline V gene data show CDR1 as SGHRS and CDR2 as YFSETQ. V was clipped by 0 bases and J by 3 bases, with 9 bases between them. The CDR3 length is 14 residues. The CDR3 nucleotides read TGCGCCAGCAGCTTGGCCGGCAGGGACTATGGCTACACCTTC. It yields the protein CASSLAGRDYGYTF.

J is TRBJ2-1 and V is TRBV9; 7 bases match TRBD2. Germline lookup yields CDR1 SGDLS and CDR2 YYNGEE. There are 17 residues in the CDR3. The J segment lost 1 base and the V segment lost 0 bases, leaving 7 bases of the junction unmatched. The CDR3 DNA reads as TGTGCCAGCAGCGTAGCGGCCAGCGGGGCTTCCTACAATGAGCAGTTCTTC. As protein: CASSVAASGASYNEQFF.

The chain uses TRBV11-2 and TRBJ2-3, with 10 bases identical to TRBD1. The V segment lost 3 bases and the J segment 2 bases; nucleotides outside the gene matches: 11. CDR1 and CDR2 from the germline V gene are SGHAT and FQNNGV. This CDR3 contains 18 residues. The DNA of the CDR3 is TGTGCCAGCAGCTTCAGACCCTTGACAGGGGGCGACACAGATACGCAGTATTTT. Protein product: CASSFRPLTGGDTDTQYF.

Only one count was recorded for this clone. This chain connects TRBV7-3 to TRBJ2-2, with TRBD1 identical over 8 bases. With 5 bases clipped from V and 3 bases from J, the junction kept 8 bases outside the gene matches. CDR3 length: 16 amino acids. Germline V CDR1 and CDR2: SGHTA, FQGTGA. CDR3 coding DNA: TGTGCCAGCAGCGGACCGGGACAGGAATACACCGGGGAGCTGTTTTTT. Amino acids: CASSGPGQEYTGELFF.

The count of this clone is one. The CDR3 DNA is TGTGCCAGCAGCTTAGGGGGCTTCAATTCACCCCTCCACTTT. Encoded protein: CASSLGGFNSPLHF. V and J are TRBV7-6 and TRBJ1-6, with D possibly being TRBD1 (5 bases). The CDR3 extends over 14 amino acids. V was clipped by 1 base and J by 7 bases, with 8 bases between them. The germline CDR1 and CDR2 sequences are SGHVS and FNYEAQ.

The chain uses TRBV7-3 and TRBJ2-1; tentatively, D is TRBD2 (5 bases). The CDR3 is 13 residues long. Per germline, CDR1 SGHTA and CDR2 FQGTGA. The V and J ends lost 5 bases and 5 bases respectively, with 10 bases between them. The CDR3 here is CASSLGLDNEQFF. In DNA, the CDR3 is TGTGCCAGCAGCCTAGGACTTGACAATGAGCAGTTCTTC.

This chain uses TRBV6-1 with TRBJ2-5, with 8 bases lining up with TRBD1. CDR3 size: 12 residues. J was trimmed by 5 bases and V by 7 bases; bases with no gene match: 3. Germline V gene data show CDR1 as MNHNS and CDR2 as SASEGT. CDR3 sequence reads: CASNRGRETQYF. DNA for the CDR3: TGTGCCAGCAACAGGGGGAGGGAGACCCAGTACTTC.

The chain is built from TRBV5-1 and TRBJ2-5; 7 nucleotides agree with TRBD2. With 0 bases clipped from V and 5 bases from J, the junction kept 7 bases outside the gene matches. The germline CDR1 and CDR2 sequences are SGHRS and YFSETQ. The CDR3 has 15 residues. CDR3: CASSLAAGEEETQYF. The CDR3 nucleotides read TGCGCCAGCAGCTTGGCCGCGGGGGAGGAGGAGACCCAGTACTTC. The whole variable domain, filled in from reference TRBV5-1 and TRBJ2-5, reads KAGVTQTPRYLIKTRGQQVTLSCSPISGHRSVSWYQQTPGQGLQFLFEYFSETQRNKGNFPGRFSGRQFSNSRSEMNVSTLELGDSALYLCASSLAAGEEETQYFGPGTRLLVL.

The J gene is TRBJ1-6, the V gene TRBV27, with no clear D. The germline CDR1 and CDR2 sequences are MNHEY and SMNVEV (reference sequence). The V end lost 6 bases, the J end lost 11 bases, and 14 bases lay between the germline ends. This CDR3 is 13 amino acids long. The CDR3 loop reads CASSPRRETPLHF. The CDR3 DNA reads TGTGCCAGCAGCCCCAGAAGGGAGACACCCCTCCACTTT.

The genes are TRBV27 and TRBJ2-1, with 9 bases lining up with TRBD2. Trimming removed 4 bases from V and 6 bases from J; junction bases left unmatched: 10. CDR3 size: 16 residues. Germline V gene sequence: CDR1 MNHEY, CDR2 SMNVEV (reference sequence). Here the CDR3 DNA reads TGTGCCAGCAGTTATGGCGGCGGGACTAGCATCAATGAGCAGTTCTTC. Its protein is CASSYGGGTSINEQFF.

The V call is TRBV7-2, the J call TRBJ2-7; 8 bases are a match to TRBD2. V shed 8 bases, J shed 2 bases, and the junction held 8 bases outside the gene matches. This CDR3 has 14 amino acids. CDR1 and CDR2 (germline): SGHTA, FQGNSA. The CDR3 sequence: CASGKLAGTYEQYF. CDR3 sequence (DNA): TGTGCCAGCGGGAAATTAGCGGGAACCTACGAGCAGTACTTC.